This T cell receptor beta chain originates from a study of shared T cell receptors in the human thymus. The CDR3 is 17 residues long. Germline V gives CDR1 SEHNR, CDR2 FQNEAQ (reference sequence). The junction had 7 bases not matched to a gene; V was cut back by 3 bases and J by 3 bases. TCRdb keeps only in-frame clones here, not all; method: immunoSEQ multiplex PCR. The repertoire has hundreds of thousands of clones, roughly 90% of them found once; the top ten carry 0.0095% to 0.011%. This sample was also put to use in a study of human thymus T cells.

The sequence came from a boy under three years old with a congenital heart defect. The chain joins TRBV7-9 to TRBJ2-5; 13 bases are a match to TRBD2. What was sequenced was thymocytes. Written as DNA, the CDR3 is TGTGCCAGCAGCTTCACCGCCGGGACTAGCGGGAAAGAGACCCAGTACTTC. Protein product: CASSFTAGTSGKETQYF.